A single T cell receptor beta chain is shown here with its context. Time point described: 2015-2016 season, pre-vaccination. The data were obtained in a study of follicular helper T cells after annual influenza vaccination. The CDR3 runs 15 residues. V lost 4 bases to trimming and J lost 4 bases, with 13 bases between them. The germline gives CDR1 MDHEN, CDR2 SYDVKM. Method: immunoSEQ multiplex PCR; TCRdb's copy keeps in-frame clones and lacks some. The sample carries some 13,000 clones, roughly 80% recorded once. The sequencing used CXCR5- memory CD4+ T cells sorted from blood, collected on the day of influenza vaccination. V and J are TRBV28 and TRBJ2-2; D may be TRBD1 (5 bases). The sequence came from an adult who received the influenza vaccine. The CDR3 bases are TGTGCCAGCAGTTCGTCAGGGATAAGCACCGGGGAGCTGTTTTTT. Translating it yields CASSSSGISTGELFF.